This is a list of T cell receptor beta chains from one sample in a study of regulatory T cells in long-lasting Graves disease. TCRdb re-called the multiplex PCR reads through MiXCR, storing one row per CDR3 protein. The sample lists 350,000 to 500,000 distinct CDR3 sequences, approximately 14% occurring once. This sample was shared with a second study, whose subject was T cells in Graves' hyperthyroidism and ophthalmopathy.

Specimen: peripheral blood mononuclear cells (PBMCs), collected at new diagnosis, from a patient treated with antithyroid drugs. These receptors all stem from a woman in her forties or fifties with Graves disease. Both conserved end residues are part of each CDR3. D genes are given only for firm matches. Clone size, where shown, is once, few, many, or a class for clones that have expanded.

d_call j_call v_call clone_size cdr3_aa cdr3_nt
. TRBJ2-1 TRBV29-1 many CSVEEDGAVPNEQFF TGCAGCGTTGAAGAAGACGGCGCCGTCCCCAATGAGCAGTTCTTC
. TRBJ2-5 TRBV5-8 . CASSFTFDTETQYF TGTGCCAGCAGCTTTACCTTCGACACAGAGACCCAGTACTTC
TRBD2 TRBJ2-1 TRBV3-1 . CASSPGLVGNEQFF TGTGCCAGCAGCCCGGGACTAGTGGGCAATGAGCAGTTCTTC
. TRBJ1-2 TRBV7-9 . CASSSGTEGRGYTF TGTGCCAGCAGCTCTGGGACGGAGGGACGGGGCTACACCTTC
. TRBJ1-3 TRBV19 . CASSITASGNTIYF TGTGCCAGTAGTATCACAGCCTCTGGAAACACCATATATTTT
TRBD1 TRBJ1-1 TRBV5-8 . CASRPAGQTMNTEAFF TGTGCCAGCAGACCAGCGGGACAGACGATGAACACTGAAGCTTTCTTT
TRBD2 TRBJ2-1 TRBV27 many CASSFSGTRGEQFF TGTGCCAGCAGTTTCTCCGGGACTAGAGGTGAGCAGTTCTTC
. TRBJ1-1 TRBV7-9 many CASRPQLNTEAFF TGTGCCAGCAGGCCACAATTGAACACTGAAGCTTTCTTT
. TRBJ2-2 TRBV11-2 many CASSQRALRTSFAGELFF TGTGCCAGCAGCCAAAGGGCCCTACGAACTAGTTTCGCCGGGGAGCTGTTTTTT
TRBD1 TRBJ1-5 TRBV20-1 few CSARPNHRGNQPQHF TGCAGTGCTAGACCAAACCACAGGGGGAATCAGCCCCAGCATTTT
TRBD2 TRBJ2-7 TRBV29-1 many CSVAGRLAGEVQYF TGCAGCGTTGCGGGACGACTAGCGGGAGAGGTGCAGTACTTC
. TRBJ1-2 TRBV29-1 many CSGGIADYGYTF TGCAGCGGAGGGATTGCGGACTATGGCTACACCTTC
. TRBJ1-2 TRBV13 few CASKETVYGYTF TGTGCCAGCAAGGAGACAGTCTATGGCTACACCTTC
TRBD1 TRBJ1-1 TRBV5-1 many CASSLERGLNTEAFF TGCGCCAGCAGCTTGGAAAGGGGGCTGAACACTGAAGCTTTCTTT
TRBD1 TRBJ2-5 TRBV11-2 many CASSYGQGETQYF TGTGCCAGCAGCTATGGACAGGGAGAGACCCAGTACTTC
TRBD2 TRBJ2-7 TRBV3-1 many CASSPLAGVVHEQYF TGTGCCAGCAGCCCCTTGGCGGGAGTGGTTCACGAGCAGTACTTC
. TRBJ2-3 TRBV13 few CASSRPFIPGSGPLSFTDTQYF TGTGCCAGCAGCCGCCCGTTTATTCCCGGCAGCGGGCCTCTGAGTTTCACAGATACGCAGTATTTT
TRBD2 TRBJ2-3 TRBV2 many CASSESSGRPYF TGTGCCAGCAGTGAATCGAGCGGGAGACCGTATTTT
. TRBJ1-5 TRBV28 many CASSLWDKNQPQHF TGTGCCAGCAGTTTATGGGACAAAAATCAGCCCCAGCATTTT
. TRBJ2-3 TRBV12-3/TRBV12-4 many CASSPPRIGPPDTQYF TGTGCCAGCAGTCCCCCCCGTATTGGCCCCCCAGATACGCAGTATTTT
. TRBJ2-1 TRBV20-1 few CSAQGITNEQFF TGCAGTGCCCAGGGAATCACGAATGAGCAGTTCTTC
TRBD2 TRBJ2-7 TRBV11-2 many CASSFFPGGGYEQYF TGTGCCAGCAGCTTCTTTCCGGGAGGTGGCTACGAGCAGTACTTC
. TRBJ1-1 TRBV28 many CASSVLMNTEAFF TGTGCCAGCAGTGTCCTTATGAACACTGAAGCTTTCTTT
. TRBJ1-4 TRBV18 many CASSPFDLTGTALGKLFF TGTGCCAGCTCACCCTTCGACCTTACCGGGACGGCCCTAGGGAAACTGTTTTTT
TRBD1 TRBJ1-5 TRBV19 . CASSRTGAGNQPQHF TGTGCCAGTAGCAGGACAGGGGCTGGAAATCAGCCCCAGCATTTT
. TRBJ2-5 TRBV4-1 few CASSQAGAIQETQYF TGCGCCAGCAGCCAGGCGGGGGCGATTCAAGAGACCCAGTACTTC
. TRBJ1-1 TRBV6-9 many CASSYTQTPNTEAFF TGTGCCAGCAGTTACACCCAAACCCCCAACACTGAAGCTTTCTTT
TRBD2 TRBJ2-5 TRBV25-1 . CASRGEGRAYQETQYF TGTGCCAGCAGGGGGGAGGGGAGGGCTTACCAAGAGACCCAGTACTTC
. TRBJ2-5 TRBV25-1 many CASSEGLAGQETQYF TGTGCCAGCAGTGAAGGGTTAGCAGGACAAGAGACCCAGTACTTC
TRBD1 TRBJ2-1 TRBV5-1 many CASSLYSGGYNEQFF TGTGCCAGCAGTTTATATTCAGGGGGTTACAATGAGCAGTTCTTC
. TRBJ1-3 TRBV28 many CASSLELSGNTIYF TGTGCCAGCAGTTTAGAATTATCTGGAAACACCATATATTTT
. TRBJ1-6 TRBV7-9 few CASSSSGALINNSPLHF TGTGCCAGCAGCTCCTCGGGGGCGTTAATAAATAATTCACCCCTCCACTTT
. TRBJ2-5 TRBV5-1 . CASSRAGQETQYF TGCGCCAGCAGCCGCGCGGGTCAAGAGACCCAGTACTTC
. TRBJ2-2 TRBV12-3/TRBV12-4 many CASSLGGSAGELFF TGTGCCAGCAGTTTAGGAGGGAGTGCCGGGGAGCTGTTTTTT
TRBD2 TRBJ2-2 TRBV10-3 many CAISSGRDTGELFF TGTGCCATCAGTAGCGGGAGAGACACCGGGGAGCTGTTTTTT
. TRBJ1-6 TRBV10-3 many CAISAQFWNSPLHF TGTGCCATCAGTGCCCAGTTCTGGAATTCACCCCTCCACTTT
. TRBJ2-2 TRBV10-1 . CASSTRQIGELFF TGCGCCAGCAGTACCCGACAGATTGGGGAGCTGTTTTTT